This is a list of T cell receptor beta chains from one sample in a study of PD-1 blockade in mismatch repair-deficient tumors. Clones were read by immunoSEQ multiplex PCR, and TCRdb kept only the in-frame ones, dropping some. The sample contains about 18,000 clones, under 90% of which appear only once. The specimen was PBMCs, collected less than 25 weeks after starting pembrolizumab. The receptors stem from an adult with mismatch repair-deficient cancer. Each CDR3 is given with its conserved first and last residue. The D gene is left open where the match is weak. Size is omitted from some rows. Given values are once, few, many or a class for expanded clones.

abundance,v_gene,d_gene,len,j_gene,CDR3aa,CDR3nt
-,TRBV5-5,-,13,TRBJ1-2,CASSLTTNYGYTF,TGTGCCAGCAGCTTAACAACTAACTATGGCTACACCTTC
-,TRBV30,-,15,TRBJ1-4,CAWSGVSRAGEKLFF,TGTGCCTGGAGTGGGGTTTCGAGGGCTGGGGAAAAACTGTTTTTT
-,TRBV28,-,13,TRBJ1-2,CASSQGGVRGYTF,TGTGCCAGCAGCCAGGGAGGGGTCCGCGGCTACACCTTC
-,TRBV9,TRBD2,15,TRBJ2-1,CASSPGLAIYNEQFF,TGTGCCAGCAGCCCGGGACTAGCGATCTACAATGAGCAGTTCTTC
-,TRBV14,TRBD1,15,TRBJ2-1,CASSSTGGRYNEQFF,TGTGCCAGCAGCTCCACAGGGGGCCGGTACAATGAGCAGTTCTTC
-,TRBV28,TRBD1,15,TRBJ2-3,CASSFWQGGTDTQYF,TGTGCCAGCAGTTTTTGGCAGGGGGGCACAGATACGCAGTATTTT
once,TRBV28,-,12,TRBJ1-5,CASSFLNQPQHF,TGTGCCAGCAGTTTCTTAAATCAGCCCCAGCATTTT
-,TRBV19,-,12,TRBJ1-1,CASSGRSTEAFF,TGTGCCAGTAGTGGGAGGAGCACTGAAGCTTTCTTT
-,TRBV29-1,-,11,TRBJ2-7,CSVVYYYEQYF,TGCAGCGTTGTTTACTACTACGAGCAGTACTTC
-,TRBV28,-,15,TRBJ1-4,CASSEWTATNEKLFF,TGTGCCAGCAGTGAATGGACAGCAACTAATGAAAAACTGTTTTTT